The rows below give T cell receptor beta chains drawn from one sample of a study of blood T cell repertoires in COVID-19. Libraries were prepared by immunoSEQ multiplex PCR; TCRdb keeps only in-frame clonotypes and omits some of them. Among about 38,000 clones listed, about 90% were seen once. The specimen sequenced was peripheral blood. The receptors come from a man in his 60s with COVID-19, enrolled during active disease. CDR3s include the opening cysteine and the closing phenylalanine or tryptophan. The order of the fields is V gene, D gene, J gene, CDR3 protein, CDR3 DNA. A D gene is named only where the DNA matches it firmly.

v_gene: TRBV19
d_gene: NA
j_gene: TRBJ1-1
CDR3aa: CASSIRGRNTEAFF
CDR3nt: TGTGCCAGTAGTATTCGGGGGAGGAACACTGAAGCTTTCTTT

v_gene: TRBV12-3/TRBV12-4
d_gene: TRBD2
j_gene: TRBJ2-5
CDR3aa: CASSSAGEETQYF
CDR3nt: TGTGCCAGCAGTTCAGCGGGAGAAGAGACCCAGTACTTC

v_gene: TRBV19
d_gene: TRBD2
j_gene: TRBJ2-1
CDR3aa: CASSRTSGPTYNEQFF
CDR3nt: TGTGCCAGTAGTAGGACTAGCGGGCCGACCTACAATGAGCAGTTCTTC

v_gene: TRBV2
d_gene: NA
j_gene: TRBJ1-2
CDR3aa: CASSDGGGNYGYTF
CDR3nt: TGTGCCAGCAGTGACGGAGGAGGGAACTATGGCTACACCTTC

v_gene: TRBV29-1
d_gene: NA
j_gene: TRBJ1-1
CDR3aa: CSVASGIGGTEAFF
CDR3nt: TGCAGCGTTGCATCTGGGATTGGCGGGACTGAAGCTTTCTTT

v_gene: TRBV5-1
d_gene: NA
j_gene: TRBJ1-1
CDR3aa: CASSLLRGGNTEAFF
CDR3nt: TGCGCCAGCAGCTTGTTGCGGGGCGGGAACACTGAAGCTTTCTTT

v_gene: TRBV5-1
d_gene: NA
j_gene: TRBJ2-2
CDR3aa: CASGTNTGELFF
CDR3nt: TGCGCCAGCGGGACTAACACCGGGGAGCTGTTTTTT

v_gene: TRBV6-1
d_gene: NA
j_gene: TRBJ1-5
CDR3aa: CASSAAGTPNQPQHF
CDR3nt: TGTGCCAGCAGTGCAGCCGGGACACCGAATCAGCCCCAGCATTTT

v_gene: TRBV12-5
d_gene: TRBD1
j_gene: TRBJ1-2
CDR3aa: CASGLVYLVDRGHYGYTF
CDR3nt: TGTGCTAGTGGTTTGGTATACCTGGTGGACAGGGGCCACTATGGCTACACCTTC

v_gene: TRBV28
d_gene: NA
j_gene: TRBJ1-5
CDR3aa: CASSPSPGRVDQPQHF
CDR3nt: TGTGCCAGCAGTCCCTCCCCAGGCAGGGTAGATCAGCCCCAGCATTTT

v_gene: TRBV28
d_gene: NA
j_gene: TRBJ1-1
CDR3aa: CASSLVGTQNTEAFF
CDR3nt: TGTGCCAGCAGTTTAGTAGGGACACAGAACACTGAAGCTTTCTTT

v_gene: TRBV3-1/TRBV3-2
d_gene: TRBD2
j_gene: TRBJ2-5
CDR3aa: CASSPGLAGGQETQYF
CDR3nt: TGTGCCAGCAGCCCCGGACTAGCGGGAGGACAAGAGACCCAGTACTTC

v_gene: TRBV4-1
d_gene: TRBD1
j_gene: TRBJ2-7
CDR3aa: CASSQDRGREQYF
CDR3nt: TGCGCCAGCAGCCAAGACAGGGGGCGCGAGCAGTACTTC

v_gene: TRBV19
d_gene: TRBD1
j_gene: TRBJ1-2
CDR3aa: CASSRMGQGGNYGYTF
CDR3nt: TGTGCCAGTAGTAGAATGGGACAGGGGGGCAACTATGGCTACACCTTC

v_gene: TRBV11-1
d_gene: TRBD2
j_gene: TRBJ2-7
CDR3aa: CASSLAASGYSYEQYF
CDR3nt: TGTGCCAGCAGCTTAGCCGCTAGCGGGTACTCCTACGAGCAGTACTTC